The 13 T cell receptor beta chains given below trace back to one sample, sequenced in a study of shared clonotypes between healthy human individuals. The naive CD8 subset, CD45RO-negative cells positively selected for CCR7, excluded terminally differentiated effector memory CD45RA+ cells. Sequenced by immunoSEQ multiplex PCR; TCRdb stores in-frame clones only, minus some. The repertoire consists of about 680,000 clones, with around 92% occurring once and the leading ten covering more than 20%. The sample was naive CD8+ T cells sorted from blood. Receptor source: a man aged 30 to 39 in good health.

This chain links TRBV25-1 with TRBJ2-7; possibly TRBD1 for D (5 bases). V was trimmed by 5 bases and J by 0 bases, leaving 14 bases between them. CDR3 length: 15 amino acids. Germline CDR1 reads MGHDK; CDR2 reads SYGVNS. CDR3 bases: TGTGCCAGCAGTACCTTGACAGTGAGCTCCTACGAGCAGTACTTC. This gives the protein CASSTLTVSSYEQYF.

This clone was observed a single time. The chain is built from TRBV29-1 and TRBJ2-3, with a possible D match to TRBD1 (5 bases). V lost 1 base, J lost 0 bases, and 23 bases lay in between. This CDR3 contains 19 residues. Germline CDR1 is SQVTM and CDR2 is ANQGSEA. CDR3 protein: CSVEGLVGQGGRSTDTQYF. In nucleotides, the CDR3 is TGCAGCGTTGAAGGGTTAGTGGGGCAGGGTGGTCGAAGCACAGATACGCAGTATTTT.

The V call is TRBV7-6, the J call TRBJ2-2; unclear D gene. The germline gives CDR1 SGHVS, CDR2 FNYEAQ. The CDR3 extends over 16 amino acids. The V gene lost 6 bases and the J gene lost 0 bases, with 14 bases spanning the gap. CDR3 amino acids: CASSFPTGANTGELFF. The CDR3 DNA reads as TGTGCCAGCAGTTTTCCGACTGGCGCGAACACCGGGGAGCTGTTTTTT.

The V and J genes are TRBV6-1 and TRBJ1-2; D is unclear. Trimming cost V 8 bases and J 0 bases, with 16 bases left between them. Per the germline V gene, CDR1 is MNHNS and CDR2 is SASEGT. The CDR3 sequence is 15 residues long. CDR3 protein: CASGVHNLANYGYTF. The CDR3 nucleotides are TGTGCCAGCGGGGTGCACAACCTAGCTAACTATGGCTACACCTTC.

The chain couples TRBV5-1 to TRBJ1-1; D gene unclear. V shed 0 bases and J shed 1 base, with 10 bases lying between them. Germline CDR1 and CDR2: SGHRS and YFSETQ. The CDR3 runs 15 residues. CDR3 DNA: TGCGCCAGCAGCTTGGCCTCGGACCCGAACACTGAAGCTTTCTTT. This codes for CASSLASDPNTEAFF.

The genes are TRBV10-2 and TRBJ1-1; maybe TRBD1 (6 bases). This CDR3 contains 14 residues. Trimming cost V 11 bases and J 0 bases, with 16 bases left between them. Germline assignment: CDR1 WSHSY and CDR2 SAAADI. The CDR3 loop reads CASVGGRMNTEAFF. DNA of the CDR3: TGCGCCTCCGTTGGGGGCCGGATGAACACTGAAGCTTTCTTT.

The chain recombines TRBV6-6 with TRBJ1-5, with D maybe TRBD1 (5 bases). The CDR3 loop spans 13 amino acids. The V and J ends lost 6 bases and 1 base respectively, with 7 bases between them. The germline gives CDR1 MNHNY, CDR2 SVGAGI (reference sequence). CDR3 loop: CASRDISNQPQHF. In nucleotides, the CDR3 is TGTGCCAGCAGGGACATCAGCAATCAGCCCCAGCATTTT.

The rearrangement links TRBV7-9 to TRBJ2-7, with 11 bases lining up with TRBD2. V was pared by 4 bases and J by 3 bases, with 14 bases of the junction left unmatched. Germline V gene sequence: CDR1 SEHNR, CDR2 FQNEAQ (reference sequence). There are 18 residues in the CDR3. In DNA form, the CDR3 reads TGTGCCAGCAGCTCCTATACGCGTGGACTAGCGGGTAACTACGAGCAGTACTTC. It codes for CASSSYTRGLAGNYEQYF.

The rearrangement links TRBV4-1 to TRBJ1-4; D is ambiguous. Trimming removed 0 bases at V and 0 bases at J, with 8 bases between. CDR3 length: 16 residues. Germline CDR1 MGHRA, CDR2 YSYEKL. The CDR3 spells CASSQEGKTTNEKLFF. Written as DNA, the CDR3 is TGCGCCAGCAGCCAAGAGGGGAAAACAACTAATGAAAAACTGTTTTTT.

The V gene is TRBV7-9, the J gene TRBJ2-1; TRBD2 aligns across 10 bases. V lost 0 bases to trimming and J lost 6 bases; unmatched junction nucleotides: 8. Germline V gives CDR1 SEHNR, CDR2 FQNEAQ (reference sequence). There are 17 residues in the CDR3. CDR3 DNA sequence: TGTGCCAGCAGCTTAGCCTCGAGCGGGAGGGGTAGCAATGAGCAGTTCTTC. Protein sequence: CASSLASSGRGSNEQFF. The variable domain in full, with the rest retrieved from reference TRBV7-9 and TRBJ2-1, is DTGVSQNPRHKITKRGQNVTFRCDPISEHNRLYWYRQTLGQGPEFLTYFQNEAQLEKSRLLSDRFSAERPKGSFSTLEIQRTEQGDSAMYLCASSLASSGRGSNEQFFGPGTRLTVL.

This chain uses TRBV28 with TRBJ2-2; D gene unclear. Germline CDR1 and CDR2: MDHEN and SYDVKM. V was pared by 5 bases and J by 1 base, with 5 bases between. This CDR3 has 13 residues. CDR3 amino acids: CASSGRNTGELFF. Written as DNA, the CDR3 is TGTGCCAGCAGTGGCAGGAACACCGGGGAGCTGTTTTTT.

This chain joins TRBV19 and TRBJ2-1; D unclear. The CDR3 has 13 residues. Trimming left V 7 bases short and J 4 bases short, with 11 bases between. Germline CDR1 reads LNHDA; CDR2 reads SQIVND (reference sequence). Written as DNA, the CDR3 is TGTGCCAGTACAGGTGAATATTACAATGAGCAGTTCTTC. As protein: CASTGEYYNEQFF. Together with reference TRBV19 and TRBJ2-1, the CDR3 gives the full variable domain: DGGITQSPKYLFRKEGQNVTLSCEQNLNHDAMYWYRQDPGQGLRLIYYSQIVNDFQKGDIAEGYSVSREKKESFPLTVTSAQKNPTAFYLCASTGEYYNEQFFGPGTRLTVL.

The rearrangement joins TRBV14 to TRBJ2-5, with 7 bases aligning to TRBD2. V dropped 0 bases and J dropped 5; count of bases not matched to a gene: 12. The length of the CDR3 is 17 residues. CDR1 and CDR2 from the germline V gene are SGHDN and FVKESK. CDR3 sequence reads: CASSQESSGTHGETQYF. For the CDR3, the DNA is TGTGCCAGCAGCCAAGAATCTAGCGGAACACACGGGGAGACCCAGTACTTC.